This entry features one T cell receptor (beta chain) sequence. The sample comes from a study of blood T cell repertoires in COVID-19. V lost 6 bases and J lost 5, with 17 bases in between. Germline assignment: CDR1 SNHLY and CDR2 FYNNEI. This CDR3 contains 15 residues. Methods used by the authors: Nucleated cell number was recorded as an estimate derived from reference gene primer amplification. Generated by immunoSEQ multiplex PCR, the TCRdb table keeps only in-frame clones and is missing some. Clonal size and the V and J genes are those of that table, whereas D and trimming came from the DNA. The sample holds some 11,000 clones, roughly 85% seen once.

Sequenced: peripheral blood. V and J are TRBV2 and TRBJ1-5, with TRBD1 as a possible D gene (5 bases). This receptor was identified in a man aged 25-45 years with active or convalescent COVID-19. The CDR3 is CASSDSRGGYQPQHF. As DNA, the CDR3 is TGTGCCAGCAGCGACTCCCGGGGGGGGTATCAGCCCCAGCATTTT.